This is a list of T cell receptor beta chains from one sample in a study of blood T cell repertoires in COVID-19. Repertoires were generated with immunoSEQ multiplex PCR, while TCRdb's copy carries only in-frame clones and drops some. The repertoire holds approximately 250,000 clones, 86% seen once, with around 8.8% in the top ten. Sample: peripheral blood. These receptors all stem from a man aged 40-49 years with active or convalescent COVID-19. CDR3s include the opening cysteine and the closing phenylalanine or tryptophan. D genes are given only for firm matches. Clone size is stated in some rows and not others, as once, few, many or a class when expanded.

j_gene	abundance	v_gene	len	d_gene	CDR3aa	CDR3nt
TRBJ2-1	-	TRBV24-1	14	TRBD2	CAIGLAGLPYEQFF	TGTGCCATCGGACTAGCGGGGTTGCCGTATGAGCAGTTCTTC
TRBJ2-7	-	TRBV6-4	18	-	CASSEGPQRCGGGIEQYF	TGTGCCAGCAGTGAAGGGCCCCAGAGGTGCGGTGGAGGTATCGAGCAGTACTTC
TRBJ1-1	-	TRBV9	14	-	CASSASGQGTEAFF	TGTGCCAGCAGCGCCTCGGGACAAGGAACTGAAGCTTTCTTT
TRBJ1-3	-	TRBV19	15	TRBD1	CASVDREWSGNTIYF	TGTGCCAGCGTGGACAGGGAATGGTCTGGAAACACCATATATTTT
TRBJ1-1	-	TRBV6-6	11	-	CASSYGPEAFF	TGTGCCAGCAGTTACGGCCCTGAAGCTTTCTTT
TRBJ2-1	-	TRBV10-1	17	-	CASSEPSAGSSYNEQFF	TGCGCCAGCAGTGAGCCTTCTGCGGGGAGCTCCTACAATGAGCAGTTCTTC
TRBJ2-2	-	TRBV11-2	16	TRBD1	CASGRWTGVRSGELFF	TGTGCCAGCGGACGATGGACAGGGGTTCGATCCGGGGAGCTGTTTTTT
TRBJ2-5	-	TRBV19	14	-	CASSRGSQQETQYF	TGTGCCAGCAGTCGCGGAAGCCAGCAAGAGACCCAGTACTTC
TRBJ1-1	few	TRBV5-4	14	TRBD1	CASRLRDRGTEAFF	TGTGCCAGCAGGCTCCGGGACAGGGGCACTGAAGCTTTCTTT
TRBJ2-3	-	TRBV7-3	15	TRBD2	CASSPGTSGRDTQYF	TGTGCCAGCAGCCCCGGGACTAGCGGACGTGATACGCAGTATTTT
TRBJ1-2	-	TRBV6-5	15	-	CASRREMTVNYGYTF	TGTGCCAGCAGAAGAGAGATGACAGTTAACTATGGCTACACCTTC
TRBJ1-2	once	TRBV13	15	TRBD1	CASSFGTGGGYGYTF	TGTGCCAGCAGCTTCGGGACAGGGGGCGGCTATGGCTACACCTTC
TRBJ2-3	-	TRBV28	17	TRBD2	CASSSSGGASSTDTQYF	TGTGCCAGCAGTTCTAGCGGGGGGGCTTCTAGCACAGATACGCAGTATTTT
TRBJ2-3	-	TRBV7-9	14	-	CASSLVASTDTQYF	TGTGCCAGCAGCTTAGTGGCAAGCACAGATACGCAGTATTTT
TRBJ2-3	-	TRBV28	17	-	CASSFFNRGTLTDTQYF	TGTGCCAGCAGTTTCTTTAATCGCGGGACCCTCACAGATACGCAGTATTTT
TRBJ1-5	-	TRBV6-6	16	TRBD1	CASSYPGTGQNQPQHF	TGTGCCAGCAGTTACCCCGGGACAGGGCAGAATCAGCCCCAGCATTTT
TRBJ2-3	-	TRBV3-1/TRBV3-2	11	-	CASSPGDTQYF	TGTGCCAGCAGCCCCGGGGATACGCAGTATTTT
TRBJ1-5	-	TRBV19	15	-	CASTIGGLNNQPQHF	TGTGCCAGTACCATCGGGGGGCTGAACAATCAGCCCCAGCATTTT
TRBJ2-7	-	TRBV28	14	-	CASTLLGGTGEQYF	TGTGCCAGCACTCTATTAGGGGGAACGGGGGAGCAGTACTTC
TRBJ1-1	-	TRBV19	14	TRBD1	CASSNQGAYTEAFF	TGTGCCAGTAGTAACCAGGGGGCTTACACTGAAGCTTTCTTT
TRBJ1-2	once	TRBV6-5	14	-	CASSYSGGNYGYTF	TGTGCCAGCAGTTACTCGGGGGGAAACTATGGCTACACCTTC
TRBJ1-1	-	TRBV13	15	-	CASSLEAGLNTEAFF	TGTGCCAGCAGCTTAGAGGCTGGGCTGAACACTGAAGCTTTCTTT
TRBJ1-2	-	TRBV4-1	13	TRBD1	CASSQGDSYGYTF	TGCGCCAGCAGCCAGGGGGACAGCTATGGCTACACCTTC
TRBJ2-7	-	TRBV7-2	14	TRBD1	CASSPGTGYYEQYF	TGTGCCAGCAGCCCCGGGACAGGGTACTACGAGCAGTACTTC
TRBJ1-5	-	TRBV19	15	-	CASDVIRGANQPQHF	TGTGCCAGCGACGTTATCAGGGGTGCCAATCAGCCCCAGCATTTT
TRBJ2-5	-	TRBV7-9	14	TRBD1	CASSTIRGQETQYF	TGTGCCAGCAGCACCATCAGGGGGCAAGAGACCCAGTACTTC
TRBJ1-1	-	TRBV11-3	14	-	CASSLNGQQTEAFF	TGTGCCAGCAGCTTAAACGGACAGCAAACTGAAGCTTTCTTT
TRBJ2-1	-	TRBV5-8	14	TRBD1	CASSLGDRGHEQFF	TGTGCCAGCAGCTTAGGGGACAGGGGCCATGAGCAGTTCTTC
TRBJ1-2	-	TRBV27	14	-	CASSPGYSGYGYTF	TGTGCCAGCAGTCCAGGGTATTCTGGATATGGCTACACCTTC
TRBJ2-5	-	TRBV10-3	12	-	CAISDRVETQYF	TGTGCCATCAGTGACAGGGTCGAGACCCAGTACTTC
TRBJ1-2	-	TRBV7-2	19	-	CASSPYPGRGPNTNYGYTF	TGTGCCAGCAGCCCCTATCCGGGGAGGGGACCAAATACTAACTATGGCTACACCTTC
TRBJ2-7	few	TRBV19	13	TRBD1	CASSLGQGGEQYF	TGTGCCAGTAGTTTGGGACAGGGTGGCGAGCAGTACTTC
TRBJ2-1	-	TRBV6-6	16	TRBD2	CASSTLLAGGPDEQFF	TGTGCCAGCAGTACTTTGCTAGCGGGGGGGCCCGATGAGCAGTTCTTC
TRBJ2-7	-	TRBV6-5	13	TRBD1	CASTRGQDYEQYF	TGTGCCAGCACTAGAGGACAGGACTACGAGCAGTACTTC
TRBJ1-3	-	TRBV29-1	16	-	CSVAPSRTSSGNTIYF	TGCAGCGTTGCCCCCTCACGGACATCCTCGGGAAACACCATATATTTT
TRBJ2-3	-	TRBV4-1	15	-	CASSLLQGGTDTQYF	TGCGCCAGCAGCCTCCTCCAGGGGGGAACAGATACGCAGTATTTT